Listed here is a single T cell receptor beta chain. This entry is derived from a study of Ad26.COV2.S vaccination and SARS-CoV-2 variants. Method: immunoSEQ multiplex PCR; TCRdb's copy keeps in-frame clones and lacks some. The sample holds 350,000 to 600,000 clones, 80% to 90% seen once. Treatment denoted: around 19 received Ad26.COV2.S at low or high dose, single or two shots; roughly 5 received placebo; per-sample allocation not given. At day 63 after the first vaccine or placebo injection, samples were drawn. V lost 5 bases, J lost 5 bases, and 13 bases lay in between. The CDR3 is 13 amino acids. The germline V gene encodes CDR1 SGHKS and CDR2 YYEKEE (reference sequence).

This chain joins TRBV5-5 and TRBJ1-1; no reliable D call. Sample: peripheral blood, taken in a trial of Ad26.COV2.S vaccine versus placebo. The source is a person between 18 and 60 years old who received the Ad26.COV2.S COVID-19 vaccine or a placebo. CDR3 nucleotide sequence: TGTGCCAGCAGGCTAAGTGGAGGGACTGAAGCTTTCTTT. Protein product: CASRLSGGTEAFF.